This is a list of T cell receptor beta chains from one sample in a study of control samples from healthy donors and cancer patients. Repertoires were generated with immunoSEQ multiplex PCR, while TCRdb's copy carries only in-frame clones and drops some. The table lists over 85,000 clones, roughly nine tenths of them singletons. Sample: PBMCs. All receptors come from a woman aged 50 to 60 with colorectal cancer. The CDR3 runs from the conserved cysteine through the conserved F or W. Each record gives: V gene, D gene, J gene, clone size, CDR3 DNA, CDR3 protein. A D gene is named only where the DNA matches it firmly. Only part of the rows carry a size: once, few, many, or a class if the clone is expanded.

>TRBV7-2|TRBD1|TRBJ1-6|few
TGTGCCAGCAGCGAACAGGGGGCGGACGGATCACCCCTCCACTTT
CASSEQGADGSPLHF
>TRBV29-1|.|TRBJ2-2|.
TGCAGCGTCGTACAGCAGAGGGACACCGGGGAGCTGTTTTTT
CSVVQQRDTGELFF
>TRBV24-1|.|TRBJ1-1|few
TGTGCCACCAGTGATTCCGGGGGTTTGAACACTGAAGCTTTCTTT
CATSDSGGLNTEAFF
>TRBV28|.|TRBJ2-3|.
TGTGCCAGCAGTTCATACGACACACCACGGGGGACAGATACGCAGTATTTT
CASSSYDTPRGTDTQYF
>TRBV19|.|TRBJ2-2|.
TGTGCCAGTAGGCCAGCTATGGCCGGGGAGCTGTTTTTT
CASRPAMAGELFF
>TRBV5-1|TRBD2|TRBJ2-3|once
TGCGCCAGCAGCTTGGCTAGCGGGGGGACCTCAGATACGCAGTATTTT
CASSLASGGTSDTQYF
>TRBV5-5|TRBD1|TRBJ1-2|.
TGTGCCAGCAGCCCGACACCGGGACAGGGAATTTTTGGCTACACCTTC
CASSPTPGQGIFGYTF
>TRBV7-3|.|TRBJ1-1|.
TGTGCCAGCAGCTTAACGGGAATAAACACTGAAGCTTTCTTT
CASSLTGINTEAFF
>TRBV19|.|TRBJ1-2|.
TGTGCCAGTAGTACTTCAGGGGTTATCTATGGCTACACCTTC
CASSTSGVIYGYTF
>TRBV3-1/TRBV3-2|.|TRBJ1-3|few
TGTGCCAGCAGCCCAACCCCCGAGGCTGGAAACACCATATATTTT
CASSPTPEAGNTIYF
>TRBV30|.|TRBJ1-1|.
TGTGCCTGGACAGGGGATCGGAACACTGAAGCTTTCTTT
CAWTGDRNTEAFF
>TRBV7-9|.|TRBJ1-1|.
TGTGCCAGCAGCTTGCAGGGGTCCACTGAAGCTTTCTTT
CASSLQGSTEAFF
>TRBV29-1|.|TRBJ1-3|.
TGCAGCGTCTTTAGCTCTGGAAACACCATATATTTT
CSVFSSGNTIYF
>TRBV7-8|TRBD1|TRBJ2-3|.
TGTGCCAGCAGCATTGGACAGGGTAAGGCAGATACGCAGTATTTT
CASSIGQGKADTQYF
>TRBV28|TRBD1|TRBJ2-5|.
TGTGCCAGCAGTCCGACAGGGGTGCGGGAGACCCAGTACTTC
CASSPTGVRETQYF
>TRBV28|.|TRBJ2-1|.
TGTGCCAGCACAGGGTCGTATGAGCAGTTCTTC
CASTGSYEQFF
>TRBV25-1|.|TRBJ2-1|.
TGTGCCAGCAGTGGGGAGCCCTACAATGAGCAGTTCTTC
CASSGEPYNEQFF
>TRBV5-8|.|TRBJ2-1|.
TGTGCCAGCTCCCCGACCAGGGGTGAGCAGTTCTTC
CASSPTRGEQFF
>TRBV6-4|.|TRBJ1-1|.
TGTGCCAGCAGTGACTCTAGAAGGGGACGGACTCTCAACTTGGAAGCTTTCTTT
CASSDSRRGRTLNLEAFF
>TRBV5-1|TRBD2|TRBJ2-1|.
TGCGCCAGCAGCTCTCCCACTGGACTAGGCACCTACAATGAGCAGTTCTTC
CASSSPTGLGTYNEQFF
>TRBV7-2|.|TRBJ2-6|.
TGTGCCAGCAGCTTAGTAAATTCTGGGGCCAACGTCCTGACTTTC
CASSLVNSGANVLTF
>TRBV5-1|.|TRBJ2-3|once
TGCGCCAGCAGCTTGGCCCAGGGAGCAGATACGCAGTATTTT
CASSLAQGADTQYF
>TRBV30|.|TRBJ1-2|.
TGTGCCTGGATCCAACGAGGGACACAGGAGAACAACGGCTACACCTTC
CAWIQRGTQENNGYTF
>TRBV7-2|.|TRBJ1-6|.
TGTGCCAGCAGCACCCGGGGGCCGGGTTCACCCCTCCACTTT
CASSTRGPGSPLHF
>TRBV3-1/TRBV3-2|.|TRBJ2-4|once
TGTGCCAGCAGCCAAGATCATTCCGGGGAAAAGTACTTC
CASSQDHSGEKYF
>TRBV12-3/TRBV12-4|.|TRBJ1-2|.
TGTGCCAGCAGAATGACAGGTTTCTATGGCTACACCTTC
CASRMTGFYGYTF
>TRBV6-4|TRBD1|TRBJ2-3|.
TGTGCCAGCAGTGAAGGGACAGGGGGTAGCACAGATACGCAGTATTTT
CASSEGTGGSTDTQYF
>TRBV5-1|TRBD2|TRBJ2-3|.
TGCGCCAGCAGCTTGGTAGCGGGGGCCTCCACAGATACGCAGTATTTT
CASSLVAGASTDTQYF
>TRBV6-2/TRBV6-3|.|TRBJ1-2|.
TGTGCCAGCAGTATCACAGGGAACTATGGCTACACCTTC
CASSITGNYGYTF
>TRBV2|.|TRBJ2-2|.
TGTGCCAGCAGTGAATTAGACTATCCCACCGGGGAGCTGTTTTTT
CASSELDYPTGELFF
>TRBV2|TRBD1|TRBJ1-1|once
TGTGCCAGCAGTGACGCCGGGACAGGGGACACTGAAGCTTTCTTT
CASSDAGTGDTEAFF
>TRBV6-4|.|TRBJ2-1|.
TGTGCCAGCAGAGCCCAGGGACTTTCTGTTGATGAGCAGTTCTTC
CASRAQGLSVDEQFF
>TRBV28|.|TRBJ2-6|.
TGTGCCAGCAGTTTCTGGGGGCAGGGGAGCTCTGGGGCCAACGTCCTGACTTTC
CASSFWGQGSSGANVLTF
>TRBV6-5|TRBD2|TRBJ2-5|.
TGTGCCAGCAGTCCCCAGCCGGGGGGGCAAGAGACCCAGTACTTC
CASSPQPGGQETQYF
>TRBV6-2/TRBV6-3|TRBD2|TRBJ2-1|.
TGTGCCAGCAGCCACCCCGGACTAGCGGGGGGGCCCCCGAGGGAGCAGTTCTTC
CASSHPGLAGGPPREQFF
>TRBV9|.|TRBJ1-6|.
TGTGCCAGCAGCATCGGGACGCTGAATTCACCCCTCCACTTT
CASSIGTLNSPLHF
>TRBV3-1/TRBV3-2|TRBD1|TRBJ1-2|.
TGTGCCAGCAGGCAGGGGGACTATGGCTACACCTTC
CASRQGDYGYTF
>TRBV19|.|TRBJ2-3|.
TGTGCCAGTAGTATAGGGGGGGCGTTCAGCACAGATACGCAGTATTTT
CASSIGGAFSTDTQYF
>TRBV25-1|TRBD1|TRBJ1-1|.
TGTGCCAGCTCGAGGACAGGGATGAGGTTTGAAGCTTTCTTT
CASSRTGMRFEAFF
>TRBV7-2|.|TRBJ1-5|.
TGTGCCAGCAGCTTAGTCTTTGGGAGCAATCAGCCCCAGCATTTT
CASSLVFGSNQPQHF
>TRBV12-3/TRBV12-4|.|TRBJ1-2|.
TGTGCCAGCAGTTTGTATGAGAATGGCTACACCTTC
CASSLYENGYTF
>TRBV15|.|TRBJ2-5|.
TGTGCCACCAGCAGAGTGTCCGGCAGGGGAGAGACCCAGTACTTC
CATSRVSGRGETQYF
>TRBV7-3|.|TRBJ2-2|.
TGTGCCAGCAGCTTCCCGGGGTGGGAATACCCAAACACCGGGGAGCTGTTTTTT
CASSFPGWEYPNTGELFF
>TRBV18|.|TRBJ2-3|.
TGTGCCAGCTCACCGGCAGGGCAGGGAGATACGCAGTATTTT
CASSPAGQGDTQYF
>TRBV3-1/TRBV3-2|.|TRBJ1-5|.
TGTGCCAGCAGCCAAGATGGAAATCAGCCCCAGCATTTT
CASSQDGNQPQHF
>TRBV4-3|TRBD2|TRBJ2-3|.
TGCGCCAGCAGCCAAGATCAAGGCGGGGGGCTGGGAGATACGCAGTATTTT
CASSQDQGGGLGDTQYF
>TRBV9|TRBD1|TRBJ1-1|.
TGTGCCAGCAGCTCGGGACAGGGGGGAGTAGGCACTGAAGCTTTCTTT
CASSSGQGGVGTEAFF
>TRBV28|TRBD1|TRBJ1-5|few
TGTGCCAGCAGGACAGGGATGGTGCAGCCCCAGCATTTT
CASRTGMVQPQHF
>TRBV6-5|TRBD1|TRBJ1-5|.
TGTGCCAGTTCAGAACAGGGACAGAATCAGCCCCAGCATTTT
CASSEQGQNQPQHF
>TRBV27|TRBD1|TRBJ1-3|.
TGTGCCAGCAGTCCTCGGACAGGGGCCTCTGGAAACACCATATATTTT
CASSPRTGASGNTIYF
>TRBV6-5|.|TRBJ2-1|.
TGTGCCAGCAGTCCGACCGCGGGCTCCTACAATGAGCAGTTCTTC
CASSPTAGSYNEQFF
>TRBV28|.|TRBJ1-5|.
TGTGCCAGCACTCCCACAGGGAAGAGTCAGCCCCAGCATTTT
CASTPTGKSQPQHF